This T cell receptor (beta chain) was recorded in a study of blood T cell repertoires in COVID-19. Across the whole study: Acute-phase and convalescent COVID-19 samples originated in the United States, Italy and Spain. From T cells, B-cell-depleted T cells, or PBMCs came the material, which was cDNA or gDNA.

Participant reports of clinical history set cohort assignment. The J segment lost 0 bases and the V segment lost 3 bases, leaving 8 bases of the junction unmatched. Germline CDR1 MNHEY, CDR2 SMNVEV (reference sequence). This CDR3 has 17 amino acids. Clones were sequenced by immunoSEQ multiplex PCR, and TCRdb holds only the in-frame ones, with some missing. The table lists about 180,000 clones, about 88% of them singletons, with 5.5% to 8.5% in the top ten. The TCR originated in a woman in her 50s who had recovered from COVID-19. This chain uses TRBV27 with TRBJ1-5; 7 nucleotides agree with TRBD1. Sequences were obtained from PBMCs or T cells enriched from blood (not recorded which). The CDR3 DNA reads as TGTGCCAGCAGTTTGTCCCGGGACAGTCTTAGCAATCAGCCCCAGCATTTT. As protein: CASSLSRDSLSNQPQHF.